Presented here are 6 T cell receptor beta chains from one specimen sequenced in a study of CD8 T cells in ankylosing spondylitis. TCRdb re-analysed the 5' RACE reads in MiXCR, keeping a single row per CDR3 protein. The table has 250,000 to 300,000 distinct CDR3 sequences, 20% seen once. Sample: blood, either unsorted or a sorted T cell fraction (not recorded which). The receptors derive from a male donor with ankylosing spondylitis or in good health (not recorded which).

This clonotype was observed a few times. The chain recombines TRBV6-1 with TRBJ2-7; TRBD1 might be the D (6 bases). V lost 5 bases, J lost 2 bases, and 16 bases lay in between. The CDR3 is 15 amino acids. Germline V CDR1 and CDR2: MNHNS, SASEGT. CDR3 sequence reads: CASSHKPSGAYEQYV. As DNA, the CDR3 is TGTGCCAGCAGTCATAAGCCGTCAGGGGCCTACGAGCAGTACGTC.

This sequence joins TRBV5-1 and TRBJ2-1; 14 bases fit TRBD2. The CDR3 has 16 residues. Germline CDR1 reads SGHRS; CDR2 reads YFSETQ. Germline trimming cut 4 bases from V and 7 bases from J; bases unmatched to any gene: 7. The CDR3 protein is CASSPWGLAGANEQFF. In DNA form, the CDR3 reads TGCGCCAGCAGCCCCTGGGGACTAGCGGGAGCAAATGAGCAGTTCTTC.

The chain is built from TRBV12-3 or TRBV12-4 and TRBJ2-2; TRBD2 matches at 8 bases. V was clipped by 5 bases and J by 5 bases; unmatched bases: 10. This CDR3 has 16 residues. In DNA, the CDR3 is TGTGCCAGCAGTCCGTCAAGCGGGAGAGGTACCGGGGAGCTGTTTTTT. Encoded protein: CASSPSSGRGTGELFF.

The table lists this clonotype with a few counts. The gene calls are TRBV2 and TRBJ2-3; D is perhaps TRBD1 (5 bases). V lost 7 bases and J 6 bases, leaving 14 bases between the germline ends. This CDR3 has 13 amino acids. Germline V lookup: CDR1 SNHLY, CDR2 FYNNEI. CDR3 amino acids: CASKAGFGDTQYF. The CDR3 DNA is TGTGCCAGCAAGGCAGGGTTTGGTGATACGCAGTATTTT.

This clonotype was seen only a few times. Here the CDR3 reads CASSRGLFYEQYV. CDR3 nucleotide sequence: TGTGCCAGCAGCCGCGGTCTTTTTTACGAGCAGTACGTC. This chain uses TRBV6-1 with TRBJ2-7; D is unresolved. In germline, CDR1 is MNHNS, CDR2 SASEGT. Trimming pared 6 bases from V and 4 bases from J, leaving 13 bases between. CDR3 size: 13 residues.

A remark on this clonotype: Since a much larger clone is just one base distant, this may be a read error. The genes are TRBV6-2 or TRBV6-3 and TRBJ1-1, with no clear D. Germline V gene data show CDR1 as MNHEY and CDR2 as SVGEGT. The CDR3 is 11 amino acids. DNA for the CDR3: TGTACCAGCAGCTACCGACGAGGGGCTTTCTTT. This gives the protein CTSSYRRGAFF.